This T cell receptor (beta chain) came from a study of T cell repertoires in cytomegalovirus infection. Looking at the study overall: Public TCR beta signatures indicated both CMV infection and matching HLA type.

Study-wide results and limits: Carriers of CMV and the relevant HLA type were discriminated by public TCR beta frequency. The ex vivo response was dominated by HLA-C-restricted CMV-specific TCR beta clonotypes.

TCRdb re-called the reads with MiXCR, one entry per CDR3 protein. The table records approximately 700,000 distinct CDR3 sequences, about 40% of them present only once. Concerning this clonotype: Its antigen remains unknown.

The clonotype comes from a human donor in good health (CMV status not recorded). Some clones in this sample may be carry-over from other donors' samples. What was sequenced was PBMCs.

DNA for the CDR3: TGCAGTGCTAGGGTGGCTAGCTCCTACAATGAGCAGTTCTTC. It encodes CSARVASSYNEQFF. The chain has TRBV20-1 and TRBJ2-1; D gene uncertain. V shed 3 bases and J shed 0 bases, with 9 bases lying between them. CDR3 size: 14 residues. Germline CDR1 reads DFQATT; CDR2 reads SNEGSKA (reference sequence).